These T cell receptor beta chains were read from a single sample in a study of cytotoxic CD8 clonotypes in ibrutinib-treated CLL. Measured with immunoSEQ multiplex PCR; TCRdb has only the in-frame clones, and not every one. The table shows about 120,000 clones, with 45% to 65% occurring only once. Sequenced material: PBMCs, taken after 24 months of ibrutinib treatment. These receptors were collected from a human donor with chronic lymphocytic leukemia. The CDR3 runs from the conserved cysteine through the conserved F or W. The order of the fields is D gene, J gene, clone size, V gene, CDR3 length, CDR3 protein, CDR3 DNA. A D gene is named only where the DNA matches it firmly. The size field is filled for only some rows; it gives once, few, many or a size class.

NA TRBJ2-1 NA TRBV6-6 12 CASSYSRNEQFF TGTGCCAGCAGTTACTCGCGGAATGAGCAGTTCTTC
NA TRBJ1-5 few TRBV6-1 13 CASGREFNQPQHF TGTGCCAGCGGGAGAGAGTTCAATCAGCCCCAGCATTTT
NA TRBJ2-7 NA TRBV12-5 15 CASGLGLSGTYEQYF TGTGCTAGTGGTTTGGGCCTCTCGGGGACCTACGAGCAGTACTTC
NA TRBJ2-7 NA TRBV27 13 CASSLSGPYEQYF TGTGCCAGCAGTTTAAGCGGACCCTACGAGCAGTACTTC
NA TRBJ2-3 NA TRBV29-1 11 CSVEPQDTQYF TGCAGCGTTGAACCGCAAGATACGCAGTATTTT
NA TRBJ1-1 NA TRBV27 16 CASAPASPRDWTEAFF TGTGCCAGCGCTCCAGCGTCCCCCCGAGATTGGACTGAAGCTTTCTTT
NA TRBJ1-1 once TRBV6-6 16 CASSRRLDSMNTEAFF TGTGCCAGCAGCCGCCGCTTAGACAGCATGAACACTGAAGCTTTCTTT
TRBD2 TRBJ2-3 NA TRBV7-8 17 CASSLGPTGLSTDTQYF TGTGCCAGCAGCTTAGGGCCAACGGGACTAAGCACAGATACGCAGTATTTT
NA TRBJ2-7 few TRBV10-3 14 CAISSGVTPYEQYF TGTGCCATCAGTAGTGGGGTGACACCCTACGAGCAGTACTTC
NA TRBJ2-6 NA TRBV28 13 CASRLTGASVLTF TGTGCCAGCAGACTTACAGGTGCCAGCGTCCTGACTTTC
NA TRBJ1-6 NA TRBV30 14 CAWKGGDYNSPLHF TGTGCCTGGAAGGGGGGGGACTATAATTCACCCCTCCACTTT
NA TRBJ2-3 NA TRBV5-1 14 CASSLVPGTDTQYF TGCGCCAGCAGCTTGGTCCCGGGGACTGATACGCAGTATTTT
TRBD2 TRBJ2-5 NA TRBV6-5 15 CASGSGDPSRETQYF TGTGCCAGCGGTAGCGGGGACCCATCCCGGGAGACCCAGTACTTC
TRBD1 TRBJ1-4 NA TRBV5-1 15 CASSSTTGVEAKLFF TGCGCCAGCAGCTCTACAACAGGGGTGGAGGCAAAACTGTTTTTT
NA TRBJ1-4 few TRBV27 15 CASSYRGRTEEKLFF TGTGCCAGCAGTTATCGGGGCAGGACAGAAGAAAAACTGTTTTTT
TRBD2 TRBJ2-7 NA TRBV29-1 14 CSVAISGADGEQYF TGCAGCGTTGCCATAAGCGGGGCGGATGGCGAGCAGTACTTC
NA TRBJ1-4 few TRBV28 15 CASSPGVRLREKLFF TGTGCCAGCAGTCCCGGCGTACGGTTGCGTGAAAAACTGTTTTTT
NA TRBJ1-2 NA TRBV28 17 CASSFTVSGAYYYGYTF TGTGCCAGCAGTTTTACTGTTTCAGGGGCTTATTACTATGGCTACACCTTC
TRBD1 TRBJ1-5 NA TRBV2 13 CASTGQGNQPQHF TGTGCCAGCACCGGACAGGGGAATCAGCCCCAGCATTTT
TRBD1 TRBJ2-3 few TRBV7-9 16 CASSRTGGQGTDTQYF TGTGCCAGCAGCCGAACCGGCGGACAGGGGACAGATACGCAGTATTTT
NA TRBJ1-1 few TRBV28 12 CASGDSLTEAFF TGTGCCAGCGGAGACTCCCTTACTGAAGCTTTCTTT
TRBD2 TRBJ2-5 few TRBV2 15 CASRPLAGGGETQYF TGTGCCAGCAGGCCACTAGCGGGGGGTGGGGAGACCCAGTACTTC
NA TRBJ2-2 NA TRBV5-1 15 CASRHEGANTGELFF TGCGCCAGCAGACACGAGGGGGCGAACACCGGGGAGCTGTTTTTT
NA TRBJ1-5 NA TRBV2 13 CASDQGRLQPQHF TGTGCCAGTGACCAGGGGAGGCTACAGCCCCAGCATTTT
TRBD1 TRBJ2-2 NA TRBV7-3 16 CASSSSGTANTGELFF TGTGCCAGCAGCTCCTCCGGGACAGCGAACACCGGGGAGCTGTTTTTT
NA TRBJ1-2 NA TRBV5-1 13 CASSLTSNYGYTF TGCGCCAGCAGCTTGACGAGCAACTATGGCTACACCTTC
NA TRBJ2-5 few TRBV5-1 15 CASSFGVWGTETQYF TGCGCCAGCAGCTTTGGTGTTTGGGGTACGGAGACCCAGTACTTC
NA TRBJ2-7 NA TRBV7-3 15 CASSLMAGAAYEQYF TGTGCCAGCAGCTTAATGGCGGGGGCAGCCTACGAGCAGTACTTC
NA TRBJ2-2 few TRBV5-8 15 CASSLRGVGRGELFF TGTGCCAGCAGCTTGCGCGGGGTCGGAAGGGGGGAGCTGTTTTTT
NA TRBJ1-6 once TRBV19 12 CASSDGSSPLHF TGTGCCAGTAGTGACGGGAGTTCACCCCTCCACTTT
NA TRBJ1-3 NA TRBV6-1 15 CASSGLRESGNTIYF TGTGCCAGCAGTGGATTAAGGGAAAGTGGAAACACCATATATTTT
TRBD1 TRBJ1-5 few TRBV6-1 16 CASSEPDRGHSQPQHF TGTGCCAGCAGTGAACCTGACAGGGGGCATAGTCAGCCCCAGCATTTT
NA TRBJ1-2 few TRBV30 14 CAWSRGFLPYGYTF TGTGCCTGGAGCCGGGGATTTCTCCCTTATGGCTACACCTTC